These 26 T cell receptor beta chains were sequenced from one sample in a study of blood T cell repertoires in COVID-19. Method: immunoSEQ multiplex PCR; TCRdb's copy keeps in-frame clones and lacks some. The repertoire consists of fewer than 200,000 clones, with roughly 70% occurring once and the leading ten covering less than 3%. The sequenced material came from peripheral blood. The receptor set was obtained from a woman over 75 with acute or convalescent COVID-19.

This rearrangement joins TRBV24-1 to TRBJ2-7; 9 positions agree with TRBD2. Unmatched junction bases numbered 10, after V lost 3 bases and J lost 5 bases. Germline-derived CDR1 and CDR2 are KGHDR and SFDVKD. The CDR3 has 16 amino acids. CDR3 in amino acids: CATSDAKAGGNDEQYF. The CDR3 bases are TGTGCCACCAGTGATGCAAAAGCGGGAGGAAACGACGAGCAGTACTTC.

V is TRBV27 and J is TRBJ2-2; maybe TRBD1 (6 bases). The V end lost 6 bases, the J end lost 4 bases, and 21 bases lay between the germline ends. The length of the CDR3 is 17 residues. Germline CDR1 is MNHEY and CDR2 is SMNVEV (reference sequence). The CDR3 DNA reads TGTGCCAGCAGCCGGGGACAAGGGCACGGGGCCACCGGGGAGCTGTTTTTT. This sequence encodes CASSRGQGHGATGELFF.

The chain is built from TRBV5-4 and TRBJ2-7; 9 bases match TRBD1. This CDR3 comprises 15 residues. With V trimmed by 3 bases and J by 4 bases, 8 bases remained unmatched. Germline loops: CDR1 SGHNT, CDR2 YYREEE (reference sequence). The chain's CDR3 is CASSWAGTGNYEQYF. CDR3 coding DNA: TGTGCCAGCAGCTGGGCCGGGACAGGGAATTACGAGCAGTACTTC.

This clone was detected a few times. The rearrangement uses TRBV6-5 and TRBJ1-4; D is uncertain. Germline CDR1 MNHEY, CDR2 SVGAGI. The CDR3 covers 16 residues. V lost 0 bases and J lost 0, with 8 bases in between. DNA for the CDR3: TGTGCCAGCAGTTACTCGTCGGGTGCAACTAATGAAAAACTGTTTTTT. It yields the protein CASSYSSGATNEKLFF.

The CDR3 DNA reads as TGTGCCAGCTCACCACGAACCGGCGGGGGAAGCGGCCATTCACCCCTCCACTTT. Amino acids: CASSPRTGGGSGHSPLHF. The J gene is TRBJ1-6, the V gene TRBV18; TRBD1 might be the D (5 bases). The germline gives CDR1 KGHSH, CDR2 LQKENI. CDR3 length: 18 residues. With 1 base removed from V and 8 bases from J, the gap between germline ends came to 21 bases.

The chain links TRBV28 to TRBJ1-6; D gene ambiguous. V was clipped by 8 bases and J by 10 bases, with 12 bases between them. Germline V gene data show CDR1 as MDHEN and CDR2 as SYDVKM. CDR3 length: 12 amino acids. CDR3 coding DNA: TGTGCCAGCGGTCCGTTAGAGTCACCCCTCCACTTT. It specifies CASGPLESPLHF.

The chain uses TRBV30 and TRBJ2-2, with a weak D call TRBD2 (6 bases). The germline CDR1 and CDR2 sequences are GTSNPN and SVGIG (reference sequence). Trimming removed 0 bases from V and 5 bases from J, with 13 bases in between. The CDR3 has 15 residues. As DNA, the CDR3 is TGTGCCTGGAGTGTAACCAGGGAGGTGACCGGGGAGCTGTTTTTT. Protein product: CAWSVTREVTGELFF. Drawing the rest from reference TRBV30 and TRBJ2-2, the complete variable domain is SQTIHQWPATLVQPVGSPLSLECTVEGTSNPNLYWYRQAAGRGLQLLFYSVGIGQISSEVPQNLSASRPQDRQFILSSKKLLLSDSGFYLCAWSVTREVTGELFFGEGSRLTVL.

Turning to this clone: Within the sample, other DNA sequences also encode this same CDR3. The chain links TRBV4-2 to TRBJ2-7; unclear D gene. This CDR3 is built from 12 residues. Germline V gene lookup returns CDR1 LGHNA and CDR2 YNFKEQ. Trimming removed 0 bases from V and 4 bases from J, with 4 bases in between. The CDR3 coding sequence is TGTGCCAGCAGCCAAGATTTATACGAGCAGTACTTC. This encodes CASSQDLYEQYF.

The rearrangement uses TRBV4-2 and TRBJ2-5; 8 bases are shared with TRBD2. The CDR3 runs to 15 residues. With V trimmed by 0 bases and J by 2 bases, 2 bases remained unmatched. Germline CDR1 is LGHNA and CDR2 is YNFKEQ. DNA of the CDR3: TGTGCCAGCAGCCAAGAAACTAGCGGACAAGAGACCCAGTACTTC. It encodes CASSQETSGQETQYF.

DNA of the CDR3: TGTGCCAGCAGCAGGGAAGCGGGCTCATCCTACGAGCAGTACTTC. Translation: CASSREAGSSYEQYF. J is TRBJ2-7 and V is TRBV5-4; perhaps TRBD2 as D (6 bases). The CDR3 spans 15 residues. Per germline, CDR1 SGHNT and CDR2 YYREEE (reference sequence). Between the trimmed V and J ends, which lost 4 bases and 1 base, there was a span of 15 bases.

V usage is TRBV19 and J usage is TRBJ2-1, with D possibly matching TRBD1 (5 bases). The germline V and J ends were trimmed by 3 bases and 1 base, with 16 bases remaining between them. CDR3 length: 17 amino acids. Per the germline V gene, CDR1 is LNHDA and CDR2 is SQIVND (reference sequence). The CDR3, as DNA: TGTGCCAGTAGTATCTCAGGGCTAATTGATTCCTACAATGAGCAGTTCTTC. Residues: CASSISGLIDSYNEQFF.

The chain carries TRBV10-3 and TRBJ1-4; weak D call: TRBD1 (6 bases). This CDR3 has 13 amino acids. Germline lookup yields CDR1 ENHRY and CDR2 SYGVKD. The germline V and J ends were trimmed by 4 bases and 8 bases, with 11 bases remaining between them. CDR3 nucleotide sequence: TGTGCCATCAGTGTAGAGGGGGAAGAAAAACTGTTTTTT. Translation: CAISVEGEEKLFF.

Written as DNA, the CDR3 is TGTGCCAGTAGTCCCAACGGGGCGGGAGGAACCTACGAGCAGTACTTC. Its translation is CASSPNGAGGTYEQYF. J is TRBJ2-7 and V is TRBV19; 8 bases match TRBD2. This CDR3 is built from 16 residues. V was clipped by 5 bases and J by 2 bases; unmatched bases: 11. Looked up from germline, CDR1 is LNHDA and CDR2 is SQIVND (reference sequence).

The chain employs TRBV27 and TRBJ2-1; the D gene is possibly TRBD2 (6 bases). The CDR3 totals 15 residues. V lost 8 bases and J lost 5, with 19 bases in between. Germline values: CDR1 MNHEY, CDR2 SMNVEV (reference sequence). DNA for the CDR3: TGTGCCAGCCGGGCCGGGACTCAGACAGACAATGAGCAGTTCTTC. This translates into CASRAGTQTDNEQFF.

The chain links TRBV5-6 to TRBJ1-3, with D possibly matching TRBD1 (5 bases). CDR3 length equals 15 residues. V shed 4 bases and J shed 5 bases, with 16 bases lying between them. Per germline, CDR1 SGHDT and CDR2 YYEEEE. In DNA, the CDR3 is TGTGCCAGCAGCAGCTGGCAGGGTAGGCGAAACACCATATATTTT. Translated: CASSSWQGRRNTIYF.

V is TRBV7-2 and J is TRBJ2-3, with D hard to call. V was cut by 5 bases and J by 0 bases, with 9 bases left in between. CDR3 length: 14 residues. Per germline, CDR1 SGHTA and CDR2 FQGNSA. As DNA, the CDR3 is TGTGCCAGCAGCCCCGACACGAGCACAGATACGCAGTATTTT. Its translation is CASSPDTSTDTQYF.

The V gene is TRBV6-5, the J gene TRBJ1-2; 9 bases are a match to TRBD1. This CDR3 region has 14 residues. From germline, CDR1 is MNHEY and CDR2 SVGAGI. Trimming took 2 bases from V and 8 from J; bases not matched to a gene: 6. The CDR3, as DNA: TGTGCCAGCAGTTACGGGGACAGGGACGACGGCTACACCTTC. It codes for CASSYGDRDDGYTF.

This chain connects TRBV5-4 to TRBJ1-1; the D is unclear. V was trimmed by 2 bases and J by 0 bases, leaving 17 bases between them. In germline, CDR1 is SGHNT, CDR2 YYREEE (reference sequence). The CDR3 extends over 17 amino acids. The CDR3: CASSLVVGRSMNTEAFF. In DNA form, the CDR3 reads TGTGCCAGCAGCTTAGTCGTCGGTCGTAGTATGAACACTGAAGCTTTCTTT.

This chain uses TRBV28 with TRBJ1-2; 7 positions agree with TRBD1. V shed 6 bases, J shed 5 bases, and the junction held 12 bases outside the gene matches. This CDR3 is 15 amino acids long. Germline V CDR1 and CDR2: MDHEN, SYDVKM. For the CDR3, the DNA is TGTGCCAGCAGCAGCCCAGGGACAGCTTTTTATGGCTACACCTTC. Protein: CASSSPGTAFYGYTF.

CDR3 coding DNA: TGTGCCAGTAGCCCCGGGACAGGGGGCACTGAAGCTTTCTTT. Amino acids: CASSPGTGGTEAFF. The rearrangement links TRBV19 to TRBJ1-1; 11 nucleotides line up with TRBD1. The trim removed 6 bases at V and 4 bases at J, leaving 4 bases unmatched. Germline CDR1 and CDR2: LNHDA and SQIVND (reference sequence). The CDR3 is 14 residues long. Complete variable domain (other parts from reference TRBV19 and TRBJ1-1): DGGITQSPKYLFRKEGQNVTLSCEQNLNHDAMYWYRQDPGQGLRLIYYSQIVNDFQKGDIAEGYSVSREKKESFPLTVTSAQKNPTAFYLCASSPGTGGTEAFFGQGTRLTVV.

Notes on this clone: Different DNA sequences within this sample yield the same CDR3. The V and J genes are TRBV28 and TRBJ2-2, with D tentatively TRBD1 (6 bases). The CDR3 runs 13 residues. V lost 9 bases and J 1 base, leaving 9 bases between the germline ends. CDR1 is MDHEN and CDR2 is SYDVKM in the germline V gene. The CDR3 protein is CASTTGNTGELFF. CDR3 DNA sequence: TGTGCCAGTACGACAGGGAACACCGGGGAGCTGTTTTTT. The full variable domain, completed using reference TRBV28 and TRBJ2-2, is DVKVTQSSRYLVKRTGEKVFLECVQDMDHENMFWYRQDPGLGLRLIYFSYDVKMKEKGDIPEGYSVSREKKERFSLILESASTNQTSMYLCASTTGNTGELFFGEGSRLTVL.

The chain recombines TRBV28 with TRBJ2-7, with a possible D match to TRBD2 (6 bases). The CDR3 extends over 14 amino acids. V was shortened by 8 bases and J by 0 bases, with 14 bases between the two germline ends. The germline CDR1 and CDR2 sequences are MDHEN and SYDVKM. For the CDR3, the DNA is TGTGCCAGCTTTGCTGGGGGGAACTCCTACGAGCAGTACTTC. It is translated as CASFAGGNSYEQYF.

The chain recombines TRBV6-1 with TRBJ2-3, with D perhaps matching TRBD1 (5 bases). Trimming took off 2 bases at V and 6 bases at J, with 21 bases between the two ends. This CDR3 has 17 amino acids. Per germline, CDR1 MNHNS and CDR2 SASEGT. The CDR3 nucleotides are TGTGCCAGCAGTGAATTAGGGGCGGAGACCCCCCCGGATACGCAGTATTTT. Translating gives CASSELGAETPPDTQYF.

The chain joins TRBV5-1 to TRBJ1-5; D is undetermined. The CDR3 loop spans 16 amino acids. V lost 0 bases, J lost 0 bases, and 10 bases lay in between. CDR1 is SGHRS and CDR2 is YFSETQ in the germline V gene. The CDR3 loop reads CASSLAGGLSNQPQHF. The CDR3 nucleotides are TGCGCCAGCAGCTTGGCCGGTGGGCTTAGCAATCAGCCCCAGCATTTT.

V is TRBV24-1 and J is TRBJ1-5; D is uncertain. The ends were cut back, 9 bases at V and 0 bases at J, with 11 bases in the middle. The CDR3 is made up of 14 amino acids. Germline V gene lookup returns CDR1 KGHDR and CDR2 SFDVKD. CDR3 residues: CATSDTYSNQPQHF. The CDR3 DNA follows: TGTGCCACCTCCGACACTTATAGCAATCAGCCCCAGCATTTT.

This clone came up a few times. The chain carries TRBV2 and TRBJ2-1, with 10 positions matching TRBD2. Losses at the gene ends were 5 bases for V and 6 bases for J; bases not matched to a gene: 4. CDR1 and CDR2 (germline): SNHLY, FYNNEI. The CDR3 is 14 residues long. In DNA, the CDR3 is TGTGCCAGCAGTATCCTAGCGGGGGTCAATGAGCAGTTCTTC. It translates to CASSILAGVNEQFF.